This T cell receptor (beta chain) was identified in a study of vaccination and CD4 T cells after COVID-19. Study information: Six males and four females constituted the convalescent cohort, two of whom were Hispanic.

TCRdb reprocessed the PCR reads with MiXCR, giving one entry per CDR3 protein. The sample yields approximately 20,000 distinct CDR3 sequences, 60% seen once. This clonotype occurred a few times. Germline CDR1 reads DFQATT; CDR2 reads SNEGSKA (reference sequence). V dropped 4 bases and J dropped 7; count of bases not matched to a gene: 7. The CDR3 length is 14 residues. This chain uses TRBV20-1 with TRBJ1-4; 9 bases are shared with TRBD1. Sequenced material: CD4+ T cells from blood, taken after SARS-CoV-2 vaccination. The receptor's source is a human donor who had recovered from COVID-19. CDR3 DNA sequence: TGCAGTGCTAATCCGGGACAGGGTGGTGAAAAACTGTTTTTT. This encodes CSANPGQGGEKLFF.